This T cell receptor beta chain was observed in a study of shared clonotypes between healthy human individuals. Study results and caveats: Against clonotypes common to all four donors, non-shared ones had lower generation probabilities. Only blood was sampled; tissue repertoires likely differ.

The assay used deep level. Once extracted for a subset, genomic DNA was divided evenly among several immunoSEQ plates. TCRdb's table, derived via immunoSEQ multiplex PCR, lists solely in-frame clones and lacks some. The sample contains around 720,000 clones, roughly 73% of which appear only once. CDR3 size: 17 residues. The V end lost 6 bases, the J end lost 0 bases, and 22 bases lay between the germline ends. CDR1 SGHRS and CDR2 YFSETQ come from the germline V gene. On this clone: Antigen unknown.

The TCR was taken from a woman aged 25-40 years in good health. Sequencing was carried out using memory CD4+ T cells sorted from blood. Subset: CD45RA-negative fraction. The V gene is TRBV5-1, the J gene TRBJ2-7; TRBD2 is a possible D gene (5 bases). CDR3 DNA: TGCGCCAGCAACAAAGACCAGCGACGAGGGAGCTCCTACGAGCAGTACTTC. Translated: CASNKDQRRGSSYEQYF.